This T cell receptor (beta chain) originates from a study of a mutant IDH1 vaccine in newly diagnosed glioma (dated by TCRdb to the early 2020s). Some background on the complete study: Patients received eight vaccinations in weeks 1, 3, 5, 7, 11, 15, 19 and 23, corresponding to visits V03 through V10. Vaccination was initiated 4-6 weeks after radiotherapy alone, or concurrently with temozolomide cycles in the chemotherapy-containing groups. The roughly 33 treated patients were 62.5% male and 37.5% female, with a mean age of 40.4 years. Before enrollment, most patients had been given radiochemotherapy with temozolomide as standard therapy, while the rest had received either radiotherapy alone or temozolomide alone. Peripheral blood was collected at six visits: V03 (baseline), V05, V07, V10, V12 and V13. For exploratory analyses, about 25 treated patients had longitudinal TCRB deep sequencing done wherever samples were available.

As for this clone: Its target antigen remains unknown. Nothing much larger sits one base from this clone, and base qualities are not available.

Library preparation was by the immunoSEQ multiplex PCR assay. Rearranged TCR beta chain sequences were amplified using the hsTCRB Kit according to the manufacturer's protocol. TCRB libraries were sequenced on an Illumina MiSeq. The source study handled its data this way. The kit vendor's proprietary platform handled demultiplexing, trimming and gene mapping. TCRdb provides this immuneACCESS table in a form limited to in-frame rearrangements. Some clones are lacking; in checked studies, under half of them reflect an unresolved V gene, and why the rest are absent is not known. From that table come the V and J calls and clone size; the DNA was used to work out D and trimming. Within this sample are around 28,000 clones, with about four fifths of them counted one time only. The ten largest clones capture more than 15% of the sample. The time point label on this specimen signifies: week 23, last vaccination. Each vaccine dose was 300 ug of a 20-mer mutant IDH1 peptide in Montanide, given subcutaneously with topical imiquimod. Newly diagnosed WHO grade 3 or 4 IDH1-mutant astrocytomas showing loss of nuclear ATRX were present in the donors. The samples were drawn from NOA16, a multicentre, single-arm, open-label phase I trial in Germany that tested a mutant IDH1 peptide vaccine in humans for the first time. Genomic DNA for TCRB sequencing was extracted from EDTA blood using the DNeasy Blood and Tissue Kit.

Via the germline V gene, CDR1 is SQVTM and CDR2 ANQGSEA. Trimming costs V 3 bases and J 4 bases, and their ends lie 13 bases apart. Inclusive of the bounding cysteine and phenylalanine, the CDR3 is 14 residues long. Only the CDR3 DNA is retained, 42 bases long and in frame from the first base. The full study reports these points: Pseudoprogression seemed to be unrelated to changes in the top peripheral T cell clonotypes found by TCRB sequencing. Selection of PBMC samples for TCRB deep sequencing was based on availability. It was noted by the authors that analyses of patient blood samples could not be reproduced owing to sample limitations. Vaccine-induced immune responses across multiple MHC alleles were detected in approximately 94% of patients.

The chain is made from TRBV29-1 and TRBJ1-3; the D gene assignment is ambiguous. Sequencing used PBMCs, obtained from a glioma patient whose treatment included an IDH1 peptide vaccine. The TCR sequence derives from a woman under 40 with glioma. The CDR3 is CSVEVPTGGNTIYF. In nucleotides, the sequence is TGCAGCGTTGAGGTCCCGACGGGGGGAAACACCATATATTTT.